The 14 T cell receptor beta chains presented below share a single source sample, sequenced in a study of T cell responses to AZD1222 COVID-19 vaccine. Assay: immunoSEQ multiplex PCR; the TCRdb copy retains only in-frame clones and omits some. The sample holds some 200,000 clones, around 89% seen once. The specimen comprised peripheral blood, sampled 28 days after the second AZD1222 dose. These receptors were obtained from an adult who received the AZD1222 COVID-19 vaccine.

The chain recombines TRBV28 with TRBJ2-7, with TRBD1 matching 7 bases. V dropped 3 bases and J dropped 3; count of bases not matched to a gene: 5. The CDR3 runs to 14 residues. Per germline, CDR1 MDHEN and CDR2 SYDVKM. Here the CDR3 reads CASSLRGPNYEQYF. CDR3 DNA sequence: TGTGCCAGCAGTTTGAGGGGGCCCAACTACGAGCAGTACTTC. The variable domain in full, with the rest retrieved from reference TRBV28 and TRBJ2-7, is DVKVTQSSRYLVKRTGEKVFLECVQDMDHENMFWYRQDPGLGLRLIYFSYDVKMKEKGDIPEGYSVSREKKERFSLILESASTNQTSMYLCASSLRGPNYEQYFGPGTRLTVT.

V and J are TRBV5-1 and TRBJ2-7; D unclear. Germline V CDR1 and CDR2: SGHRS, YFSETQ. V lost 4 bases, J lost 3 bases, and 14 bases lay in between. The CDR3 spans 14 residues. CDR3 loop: CASSLRGPNYEQYF. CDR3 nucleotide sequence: TGCGCCAGCAGCCTCCGCGGACCCAACTACGAGCAGTACTTC.

CDR3 in DNA: TGTGCCAGCAGCCCTCCGGCCAGGGACAATGAGCAGTTCTTC. Translated: CASSPPARDNEQFF. The chain links TRBV21-1 to TRBJ2-1; TRBD1 is the table's D call and was not checked against the DNA. TRBV21-1 is listed as a pseudogene. CDR3 length: 14 amino acids.

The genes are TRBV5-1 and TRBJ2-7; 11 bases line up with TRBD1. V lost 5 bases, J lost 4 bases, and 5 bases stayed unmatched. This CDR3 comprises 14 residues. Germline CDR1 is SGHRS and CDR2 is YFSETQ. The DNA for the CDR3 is TGCGCCAGCAGGAGGGACAGGGGGTATTACGAGCAGTACTTC. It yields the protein CASRRDRGYYEQYF.

The CDR3 is CASSVWGSPEAFF. The DNA of the CDR3 is TGTGCCAGCAGTGTATGGGGGAGCCCTGAAGCTTTCTTT. J is TRBJ1-1 and V is TRBV25-1; D is possibly TRBD1 (5 bases). This CDR3 contains 13 residues. Germline-derived CDR1 and CDR2 are MGHDK and SYGVNS. The V end was cut by 4 bases, the J end by 6 bases, with 12 bases between.

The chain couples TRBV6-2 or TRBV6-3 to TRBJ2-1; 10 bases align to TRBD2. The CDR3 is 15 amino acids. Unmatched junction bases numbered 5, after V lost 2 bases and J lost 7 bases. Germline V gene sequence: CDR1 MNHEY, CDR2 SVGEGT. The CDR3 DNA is TGTGCCAGCAGTTACAAAGCGGGGGGGTGGAATGAGCAGTTCTTC. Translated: CASSYKAGGWNEQFF.

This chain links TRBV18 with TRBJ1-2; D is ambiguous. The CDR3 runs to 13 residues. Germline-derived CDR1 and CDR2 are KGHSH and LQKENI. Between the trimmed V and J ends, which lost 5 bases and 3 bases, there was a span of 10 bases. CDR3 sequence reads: CASSVDGDYGYTF. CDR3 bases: TGTGCCAGCTCAGTAGACGGGGACTATGGCTACACCTTC. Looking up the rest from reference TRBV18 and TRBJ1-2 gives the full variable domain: NAGVMQNPRHLVRRRGQEARLRCSPMKGHSHVYWYRQLPEEGLKFMVYLQKENIIDESGMPKERFSAEFPKEGPSILRIQQVVRGDSAAYFCASSVDGDYGYTFGSGTRLTVV.

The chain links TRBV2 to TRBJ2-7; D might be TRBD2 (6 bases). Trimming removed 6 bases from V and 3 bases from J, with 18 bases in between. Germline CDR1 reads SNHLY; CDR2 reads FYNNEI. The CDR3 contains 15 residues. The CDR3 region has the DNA TGTGCCAGCAGAACGCCGGGACTTATCGGCTACGAGCAGTACTTC. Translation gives CASRTPGLIGYEQYF. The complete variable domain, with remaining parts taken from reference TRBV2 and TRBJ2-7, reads EPEVTQTPSHQVTQMGQEVILRCVPISNHLYFYWYRQILGQKVEFLVSFYNNEISEKSEIFDDQFSVERPDGSNFTLKIRSTKLEDSAMYFCASRTPGLIGYEQYFGPGTRLTVT.

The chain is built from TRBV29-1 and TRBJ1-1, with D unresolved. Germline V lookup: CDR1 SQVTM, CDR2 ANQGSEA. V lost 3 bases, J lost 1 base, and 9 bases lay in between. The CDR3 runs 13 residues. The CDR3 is CSVDRVGNTEAFF. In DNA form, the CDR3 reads TGCAGCGTTGACCGGGTAGGGAACACTGAAGCTTTCTTT.

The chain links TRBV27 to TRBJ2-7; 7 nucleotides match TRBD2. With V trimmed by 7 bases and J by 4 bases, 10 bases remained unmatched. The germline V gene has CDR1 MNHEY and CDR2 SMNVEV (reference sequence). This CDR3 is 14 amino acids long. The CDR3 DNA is TGTGCCAGCAACGCCTTAGCGGGTCAATACGAGCAGTACTTC. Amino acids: CASNALAGQYEQYF.

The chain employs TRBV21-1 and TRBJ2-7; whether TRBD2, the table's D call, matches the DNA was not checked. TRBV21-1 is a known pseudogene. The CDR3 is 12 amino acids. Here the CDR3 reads CASSRAGYEQYF. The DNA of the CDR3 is TGTGCCAGCAGCAGGGCGGGCTACGAGCAGTACTTC.

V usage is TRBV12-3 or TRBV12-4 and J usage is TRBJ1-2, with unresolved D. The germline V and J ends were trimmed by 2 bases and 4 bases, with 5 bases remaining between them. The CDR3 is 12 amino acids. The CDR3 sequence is CASSLRPYGYTF. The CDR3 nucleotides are TGTGCCAGCAGTTTAAGACCCTATGGCTACACCTTC.

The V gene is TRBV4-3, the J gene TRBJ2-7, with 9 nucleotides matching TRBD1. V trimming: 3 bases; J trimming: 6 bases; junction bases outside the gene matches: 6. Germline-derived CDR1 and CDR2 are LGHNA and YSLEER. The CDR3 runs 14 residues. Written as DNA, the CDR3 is TGCGCCAGCAGCCACCGGGACAGGGAGTCCGAGCAGTACTTC. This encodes CASSHRDRESEQYF.

The CDR3 protein is CASSSNRALNYGYTF. CDR3 DNA sequence: TGTGCCAGCAGCTCGAACAGGGCCCTTAACTATGGCTACACCTTC. The chain employs TRBV7-9 and TRBJ1-2, with D perhaps TRBD1 (6 bases). CDR3 length equals 15 residues. Germline lookup yields CDR1 SEHNR and CDR2 FQNEAQ (reference sequence). V dropped 4 bases and J dropped 1 base, with 13 bases sitting between them.